This T cell receptor (beta chain) was recovered during a study of cytomegalovirus exposure and HLA in healthy donors. Turning to the study itself: Of the donors genotyped, several hundred in all, 75% to 85% fell in the Caucasian-associated ancestry cluster. The study, taken as a whole, reports: Evidence from a later analysis indicated that most CMV-associated TCR beta chains looked HLA-restricted.

Donors consisted of healthy bone marrow donors. Use of 60 Vbeta and 13 Jbeta primers characterized the PCR. Clones were read by immunoSEQ multiplex PCR, and TCRdb kept only the in-frame ones, dropping some. The repertoire has about 140,000 clones, 70% to 80% of them found once; the top ten carry around 9.1%. To note about this clone: The target antigen is unknown.

Material for sequencing was PBMCs. The sequence came from a woman aged 45-60 years in good health and CMV-seropositive.

In DNA form, the CDR3 reads TGTGCCAGCTCGAATCAGCCCCAGCATTTT. It specifies CASSNQPQHF. V usage is TRBV13 and J usage is TRBJ1-5; D call uncertain. The germline V gene encodes CDR1 PRHDT and CDR2 FYEKMQ (reference sequence). V shed 8 bases and J shed 4 bases, with 3 bases lying between them. The CDR3 totals 10 residues.